The rows below give T cell receptor beta chains drawn from one sample of a study of post-analysis software for immune sequencing data. MiXCR was run by TCRdb on the PCR reads, yielding one entry per CDR3 protein. The profile shows hundreds of thousands of distinct CDR3 sequences, approximately 60% of them singletons. The specimen was blood. The receptor source for this set is a girl aged 2 to 9 with multiple sclerosis. The CDR3 runs from the conserved cysteine through the conserved F or W. D genes are given only for firm matches. Size values are once, few and many counts, or a class for expanded clones, and some rows have none.

j_gene | abundance | len | v_gene | d_gene | CDR3aa | CDR3nt
TRBJ2-7 | few | 15 | TRBV9 | . | CASSVGERSSYEQYF | TGTGCCAGCAGCGTAGGCGAGAGGAGCTCCTACGAGCAGTACTTC
TRBJ2-1 | few | 8 | TRBV6-4 | . | CAPNEQFF | TGTGCCCCCAATGAGCAGTTCTTC
TRBJ2-7 | few | 17 | TRBV10-3 | . | CAISEKGRSGGDYEQYF | TGTGCCATCAGTGAAAAGGGACGTTCCGGCGGAGACTACGAGCAGTACTTC
TRBJ2-3 | . | 15 | TRBV6-5 | . | CASSFAPSPLGAQYF | TGTGCCAGCAGTTTCGCGCCCTCCCCTCTTGGGGCGCAGTATTTT
TRBJ2-1 | . | 13 | TRBV7-3 | . | CASSQPSSYEQFF | TGTGCCAGCAGCCAGCCCAGCTCATATGAGCAGTTTTTC
TRBJ2-1 | . | 15 | TRBV9 | TRBD2 | CASSTGTSGDNEQFF | TGTGCCAGCAGCACTGGGACTAGCGGGGACAATGAGCAGTTCTTC
TRBJ1-4 | . | 14 | TRBV4-1 | TRBD1 | CASSPGQRNEKLFF | TGCGCCAGCAGCCCGGGACAGCGTAATGAAAAACTGTTTTTT
TRBJ2-1 | . | 15 | TRBV6-5 | . | CASSYSDGVWNEQFF | TGTGCCAGCAGTTACTCGGACGGGGTGTGGAATGAGCAGTTCTTC
TRBJ1-6 | . | 15 | TRBV5-5 | . | CASSLEGSQNSPLHF | TGTGCCAGCAGCTTGGAGGGTTCGCAAAATTCACCCCTCCACTTT
TRBJ2-3 | . | 16 | TRBV4-1 | TRBD2 | CASSHLTSGRMDTQYF | TGCGCCAGCAGCCACCTTACTAGCGGGAGAATGGATACGCAGTATTTT
TRBJ2-3 | . | 13 | TRBV29-1 | . | CSVAYTSTDTQYF | TGCAGCGTTGCATATACAAGCACAGATACGCAGTATTTT
TRBJ2-7 | few | 13 | TRBV29-1 | TRBD2 | CSVEWREKGEQYF | TGCAGCGTTGAGTGGCGGGAGAAGGGAGAGCAGTACTTC
TRBJ2-1 | . | 15 | TRBV7-7 | TRBD2 | CASSLELSGYNEQFF | TGTGCCAGCAGCCTAGAACTTAGCGGGTACAATGAGCAGTTCTTC
TRBJ1-4 | . | 14 | TRBV20-1 | . | CSARDSRSDEKLFF | TGCAGTGCTAGAGATAGCCGATCGGATGAAAAACTGTTTTTT
TRBJ2-7 | few | 11 | TRBV5-1 | . | CASSFNNEQYF | TGCGCCAGCAGCTTCAACAACGAGCAGTACTTC
TRBJ1-2 | . | 12 | TRBV25-1 | . | CASSEGVYGYTF | TGTGCCAGCAGTGAGGGGGTCTATGGCTACACCTTC
TRBJ2-7 | . | 17 | TRBV12-3/TRBV12-4 | TRBD1 | CATSSPRGRRVYNEQYF | TGTGCCACCTCGTCGCCCAGGGGGCGAAGGGTCTACAATGAGCAGTACTTC
TRBJ2-5 | few | 13 | TRBV5-1 | . | CASSVSGAETQYF | TGCGCCAGCAGCGTGAGTGGGGCTGAGACCCAGTACTTC
TRBJ2-4 | . | 12 | TRBV20-1 | TRBD1 | CSARADRDREYF | TGCAGTGCTAGAGCGGACCGGGACAGAGAGTACTTC
TRBJ1-2 | . | 14 | TRBV4-1 | . | CASSQDGSSYGYTF | TGCGCCAGCAGCCAAGATGGCAGCTCCTATGGCTACACCTTC
TRBJ2-5 | . | 15 | TRBV12-3/TRBV12-4 | TRBD2 | CASSLGLALQETQYF | TGTGCCAGCAGTTTAGGACTAGCGCTCCAAGAGACCCAGTACTTC
TRBJ2-1 | . | 15 | TRBV7-9 | TRBD2 | CASSQTSGRAYEQFF | TGTGCCAGCAGCCAAACTAGCGGGAGGGCCTATGAGCAGTTCTTC
TRBJ2-7 | . | 16 | TRBV4-1 | TRBD2 | CASSQPLSGGFYEQYF | TGCGCCAGCAGCCAACCCTTAAGCGGGGGCTTCTACGAGCAGTACTTC
TRBJ2-3 | . | 15 | TRBV7-2 | . | CASSFKFTGQDTQYF | TGTGCCAGCAGCTTTAAATTCACAGGGCAAGATACGCAGTATTTT
TRBJ2-3 | . | 15 | TRBV11-1 | TRBD1 | CAGSWTGSSADTQYF | TGTGCCGGCAGCTGGACAGGGTCTTCGGCAGATACGCAGTATTTT
TRBJ2-7 | . | 14 | TRBV12-3/TRBV12-4 | TRBD1 | CASTRDRFSYEQYF | TGTGCCAGCACCAGGGACAGGTTCTCCTACGAGCAGTACTTC
TRBJ2-1 | . | 15 | TRBV5-1 | TRBD2 | CASSLETSGADEQFF | TGCGCCAGCAGCTTGGAGACTAGCGGGGCCGATGAGCAGTTCTTC
TRBJ2-1 | . | 16 | TRBV4-3 | . | CASRQRAVGTHNEQFF | TGCGCCAGCAGACAAAGAGCGGTGGGCACCCACAATGAGCAGTTCTTC
TRBJ2-1 | . | 16 | TRBV7-9 | TRBD2 | CASSPPEAGGPNEQFF | TGTGCCAGCAGCCCCCCCGAGGCGGGAGGACCCAATGAGCAGTTCTTC
TRBJ2-1 | . | 14 | TRBV7-2 | . | CASSLLGSANEQFF | TGTGCCAGCAGCTTGCTAGGGAGTGCGAATGAGCAGTTCTTC
TRBJ2-6 | few | 11 | TRBV5-6 | . | CASSSVDVLTF | TGTGCCAGCAGCTCCGTAGACGTCCTGACTTTC
TRBJ2-5 | few | 14 | TRBV2 | . | CASIRDVLRETQYF | TGTGCCAGCATCAGAGACGTTCTGAGGGAGACCCAGTACTTC
TRBJ2-5 | . | 14 | TRBV20-1 | . | CSAPSDSGQETQYF | TGCAGTGCCCCATCAGATTCGGGGCAAGAGACCCAGTACTTC
TRBJ1-2 | . | 15 | TRBV12-3/TRBV12-4 | . | CASSFPHPRQHGYTF | TGTGCCAGCAGTTTCCCCCACCCTCGACAGCATGGCTACACCTTC
TRBJ2-7 | . | 15 | TRBV5-6 | . | CASSFAGNVGNEQYF | TGTGCCAGCAGCTTCGCGGGGAACGTGGGGAACGAGCAGTACTTC
TRBJ2-7 | . | 13 | TRBV5-1 | . | CASRRQGGGEQYF | TGCGCCAGCAGGCGGCAGGGGGGAGGCGAGCAGTACTTC
TRBJ2-1 | . | 14 | TRBV6-6 | TRBD1 | CASRGQGSANEQFF | TGTGCCAGCAGGGGACAGGGGAGCGCTAATGAACAGTTCTTC
TRBJ2-1 | . | 16 | TRBV6-5 | . | CASRKNSPLRSNEQFF | TGTGCCAGCAGGAAAAATAGCCCCTTGCGATCCAATGAGCAGTTCTTC
TRBJ2-1 | . | 18 | TRBV7-3 | TRBD2 | CASSLGLTTSGRANEQFF | TGTGCCAGCAGCTTAGGGTTGACGACTAGCGGGAGAGCCAATGAGCAGTTCTTC
TRBJ1-2 | . | 14 | TRBV5-1 | . | CASSSDRANYGHTF | TGCGCCAGCAGCTCGGACCGAGCTAACTATGGCCACACCTTC
TRBJ2-3 | . | 12 | TRBV19 | . | CASSIGGDTQYF | TGTGCCAGTAGTATCGGCGGTGATACGCAGTATTTT
TRBJ1-2 | . | 13 | TRBV10-2 | . | CASSEYPDYGYTF | TGCGCCAGCAGTGAGTACCCCGACTATGGCTACACCTTC
TRBJ2-3 | . | 13 | TRBV5-1 | TRBD1 | CASSETGANTQYF | TGCGCCAGCAGCGAGACAGGGGCCAATACGCAGTATTTT
TRBJ1-1 | . | 13 | TRBV20-1 | . | CSAPIPGPPGAFF | TGCAGTGCCCCAATACCGGGCCCCCCGGGAGCTTTCTTT
TRBJ1-1 | . | 15 | TRBV5-1 | . | CASSKGWTDNTEAFF | TGCGCCAGCAGCAAGGGCTGGACAGATAACACTGAAGCTTTCTTT
TRBJ2-5 | . | 14 | TRBV20-1 | TRBD2 | CSARRGGMGETQYF | TGCAGTGCTAGGCGGGGGGGAATGGGGGAGACCCAGTACTTC
TRBJ2-3 | . | 16 | TRBV4-1 | TRBD2 | CASSQVRGLAADTQYF | TGCGCCAGCAGCCAAGTTAGGGGACTAGCGGCCGATACGCAGTATTTT
TRBJ1-5 | once | 15 | TRBV15 | . | CATSRESGYNQPQHF | TGTGCCACCAGCAGAGAAAGTGGCTACAATCAGCCCCAGCATTTT
TRBJ2-7 | . | 16 | TRBV7-6 | TRBD2 | CASSLLAGTASYEQYF | TGTGCCAGCAGTCTACTAGCGGGGACAGCCTCCTACGAGCAGTACTTC
TRBJ2-3 | few | 13 | TRBV18 | . | CASSVVNTDTQYF | TGTGCCAGCTCCGTGGTCAACACAGATACGCAGTATTTT
TRBJ2-3 | once | 14 | TRBV10-1 | . | CASSDPALTDTQYF | TGCGCCAGCAGTGATCCAGCCCTGACAGATACGCAGTATTTT
TRBJ2-3 | . | 16 | TRBV6-1 | TRBD2 | CASSGLAGVLTDTQYF | TGTGCCAGCAGTGGACTAGCGGGAGTTCTTACAGATACGCAGTATTTT
TRBJ1-1 | few | 13 | TRBV7-9 | . | CASRDGTNTEAFF | TGTGCCAGCAGGGACGGGACGAACACTGAAGCTTTCTTT
TRBJ2-5 | . | 17 | TRBV15 | TRBD2 | CATSRVSAGVYQETQYF | TGTGCCACCAGCAGAGTATCTGCGGGGGTGTACCAAGAGACCCAGTACTTC
TRBJ2-1 | . | 20 | TRBV5-1 | TRBD2 | CASSPGTSGGARSSYNEQFF | TGCGCCAGCAGCCCCGGGACTAGCGGGGGGGCTAGGAGCTCCTACAATGAGCAGTTCTTC
TRBJ2-5 | . | 14 | TRBV4-2 | . | CASSPKGVQETQYF | TGTGCCAGCAGCCCTAAGGGGGTACAAGAGACCCAGTACTTC
TRBJ2-5 | few | 13 | TRBV7-9 | TRBD2 | CASSTREALAQYF | TGTGCCAGCAGCACGCGGGAGGCCCTCGCCCAGTACTTC